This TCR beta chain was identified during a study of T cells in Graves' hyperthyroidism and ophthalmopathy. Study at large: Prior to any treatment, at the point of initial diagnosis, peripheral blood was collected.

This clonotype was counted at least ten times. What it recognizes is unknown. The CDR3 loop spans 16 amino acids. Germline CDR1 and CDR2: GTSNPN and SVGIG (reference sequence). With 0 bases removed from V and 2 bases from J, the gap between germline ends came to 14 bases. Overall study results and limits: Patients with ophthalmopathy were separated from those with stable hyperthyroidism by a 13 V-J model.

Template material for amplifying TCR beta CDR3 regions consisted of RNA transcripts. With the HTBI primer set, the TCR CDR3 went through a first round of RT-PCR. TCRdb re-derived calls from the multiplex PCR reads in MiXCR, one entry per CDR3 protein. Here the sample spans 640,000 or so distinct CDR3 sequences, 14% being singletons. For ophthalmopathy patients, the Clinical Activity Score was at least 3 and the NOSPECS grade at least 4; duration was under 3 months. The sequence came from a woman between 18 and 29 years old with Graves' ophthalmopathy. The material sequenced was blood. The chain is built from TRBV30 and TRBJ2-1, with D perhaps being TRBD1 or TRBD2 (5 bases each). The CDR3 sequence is CAWSVPGTFTYNEQFF. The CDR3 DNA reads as TGTGCCTGGAGTGTCCCCGGGACCTTTACCTACAATGAGCAGTTCTTC.